Listed here are 4 T cell receptor beta chains from one sample, sequenced in a study of CD8 T cells in Susac syndrome. Random hexamers primed reverse transcription of about 0.45 to 1 ug RNA. MiXCR, applied by TCRdb to the immunoSEQ multiplex PCR reads, yields one record per CDR3 protein. The sample consists of roughly 130,000 distinct CDR3 sequences, 90% to 95% of them appearing once. Sequenced input: CD4+ T cells from PBMCs. These receptors originate from a human donor in good health.

DNA for the CDR3: TGTGCCAGCAGTCCGATCGACCTTGGGGAGCAGTACTTC. The encoded protein is CASSPIDLGEQYF. The rearrangement links TRBV3-1 to TRBJ2-7, with D uncertain. V gave up 6 bases and J gave up 7 bases, with 16 bases separating them. Germline lookup yields CDR1 LGHDT and CDR2 YNNKEL (reference sequence). This CDR3 spans 13 amino acids.

V and J are TRBV6-2 or TRBV6-3 and TRBJ2-2, with 10 bases matching TRBD1. Germline V CDR1 and CDR2: MNHEY, SVGEGT. With V trimmed by 5 bases and J by 4 bases, 7 bases remained unmatched. The CDR3 is 16 residues long. CDR3 nucleotide sequence: TGTGCCAGCAGTGACCGGGACAGGGGACCCACCGGGGAGCTGTTTTTT. It specifies CASSDRDRGPTGELFF.

This chain links TRBV18 with TRBJ1-1; D uncertain. The CDR3 runs to 12 residues. V was pared by 1 base and J by 2 bases, with 2 bases between. The V gene's germline CDR1 is KGHSH and CDR2 LQKENI. This chain's CDR3 is CASSPLNTEAFF. The DNA for the CDR3 is TGTGCCAGCTCACCACTTAACACTGAAGCTTTCTTT.

The chain has TRBV7-9 and TRBJ2-7, with a tentative D call TRBD1 (6 bases). Germline V CDR1 and CDR2: SEHNR, FQNEAQ (reference sequence). Trimming took off 5 bases at V and 0 bases at J, with 11 bases between the two ends. The CDR3 totals 14 residues. The CDR3 region has the DNA TGTGCCAGCAGCCCGGACAGCAGCTCCTACGAGCAGTACTTC. It codes for CASSPDSSSYEQYF.